What follows describes a single T cell receptor beta chain. The sample belongs to a study of blood T cell repertoires in COVID-19. The wider study: Acute-phase and convalescent COVID-19 samples originated in the United States, Italy and Spain. From T cells, B-cell-depleted T cells, or PBMCs came the material, which was cDNA or gDNA.

CDR1 and CDR2 from the germline V gene are SGHDT and YYEEEE. The CDR3 covers 17 residues. V lost 4 bases and J lost 1, with 17 bases in between. In the study's own analysis: For nucleated cells, counts were estimated from reference gene primer amplification. The data were produced by immunoSEQ multiplex PCR, yet TCRdb's version contains in-frame clones alone and is incomplete. V and J calls and clone size come straight from that table; D and trimming were deduced from the DNA. Here the sample spans tens of thousands of clones, approximately 87% being singletons. The chain couples TRBV5-6 to TRBJ1-4; no clear D gene. Sequences were obtained from peripheral blood. The clonotype comes from a woman aged 55-69 years with acute or convalescent COVID-19. For the CDR3, the DNA is TGTGCCAGCAGCCAATCAGTCGGGGTCGTAACTAATGAAAAACTGTTTTTT. Its protein product is CASSQSVGVVTNEKLFF.